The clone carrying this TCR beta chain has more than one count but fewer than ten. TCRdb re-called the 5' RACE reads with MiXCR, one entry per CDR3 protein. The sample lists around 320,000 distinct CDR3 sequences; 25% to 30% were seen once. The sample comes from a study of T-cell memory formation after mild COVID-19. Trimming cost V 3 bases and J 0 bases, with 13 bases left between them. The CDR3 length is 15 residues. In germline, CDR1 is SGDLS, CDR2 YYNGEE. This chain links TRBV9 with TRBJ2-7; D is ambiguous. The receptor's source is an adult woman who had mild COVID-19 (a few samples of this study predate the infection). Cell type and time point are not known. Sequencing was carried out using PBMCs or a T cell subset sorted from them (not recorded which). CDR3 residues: CASSAGPASSYEQYF. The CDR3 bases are TGTGCCAGCAGCGCAGGCCCCGCGAGCTCCTACGAGCAGTACTTC.